The 3 T cell receptor beta chains in this list originate from one sample, sequenced in a study of blood T cells in healthy people across ages. With a J-beta primer mix and a sample-barcoded 5' primer, a second PCR ran 7 to 11 cycles. Using its own MiXCR run on the 5' RACE reads, TCRdb lists one record per CDR3 protein. The data show about 640,000 distinct CDR3 sequences, 58% seen once. The sequencing sample was made of blood. The origin of the receptors is a man aged 55 to 70 in good health.

Only a few counts were recorded for this clonotype. This chain uses TRBV5-1 with TRBJ2-1; TRBD2 matches at 15 bases. This CDR3 comprises 18 residues. V shed 4 bases, J shed 1 base, and the junction held 6 bases outside the gene matches. Germline loops: CDR1 SGHRS, CDR2 YFSETQ. The CDR3 nucleotides read TGCGCCAGCAGCGGGGGACTAGCGGGGGGACTATCCTACAATGAGCAGTTCTTC. Amino acid sequence: CASSGGLAGGLSYNEQFF. The full variable domain, its missing parts supplied by reference TRBV5-1 and TRBJ2-1, is KAGVTQTPRYLIKTRGQQVTLSCSPISGHRSVSWYQQTPGQGLQFLFEYFSETQRNKGNFPGRFSGRQFSNSRSEMNVSTLELGDSALYLCASSGGLAGGLSYNEQFFGPGTRLTVL.

The chain links TRBV20-1 to TRBJ2-7; no reliable D call. The germline V gene encodes CDR1 DFQATT and CDR2 SNEGSKA (reference sequence). Between the trimmed V and J ends, which lost 1 base and 3 bases, there was a span of 7 bases. The CDR3 contains 12 residues. In DNA form, the CDR3 reads TGCAGTGCTAGAGGGCAGAACTACGAGCAGTACTTC. Encoded protein: CSARGQNYEQYF.

This chain links TRBV21-1 with TRBJ2-7; the table's D call of TRBD2 was not tested on the DNA. TRBV21-1 is recorded as a pseudogene. The CDR3 has 16 residues. The CDR3 DNA reads as TGTGCCAGCAGCAAAGGGGGTAGCGTGAGCTCCTACGAGCAGTACTTC. Protein product: CASSKGGSVSSYEQYF.